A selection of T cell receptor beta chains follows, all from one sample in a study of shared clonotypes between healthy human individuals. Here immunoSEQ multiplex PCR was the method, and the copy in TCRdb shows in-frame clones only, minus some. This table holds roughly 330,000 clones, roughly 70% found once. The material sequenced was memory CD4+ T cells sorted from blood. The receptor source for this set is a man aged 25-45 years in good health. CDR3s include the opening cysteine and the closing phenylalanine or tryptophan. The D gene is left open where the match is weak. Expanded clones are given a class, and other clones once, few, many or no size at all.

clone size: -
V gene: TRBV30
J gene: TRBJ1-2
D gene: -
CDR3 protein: CAWSPGQTGYTF
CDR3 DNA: TGTGCCTGGAGTCCGGGACAAACTGGCTACACCTTC

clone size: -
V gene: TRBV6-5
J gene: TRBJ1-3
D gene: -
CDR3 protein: CASSQIGQYGNTIYF
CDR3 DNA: TGTGCCAGCAGCCAAATTGGACAGTATGGAAACACCATATATTTT

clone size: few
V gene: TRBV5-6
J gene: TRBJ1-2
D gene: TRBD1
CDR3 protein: CASSFNRQGEKGNYGYTF
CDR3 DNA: TGTGCCAGCAGCTTTAATAGACAGGGGGAGAAAGGTAACTATGGCTACACCTTC

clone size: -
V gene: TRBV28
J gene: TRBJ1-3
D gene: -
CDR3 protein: CASSRAQATGNTIYF
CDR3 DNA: TGTGCCAGCAGCCGGGCCCAAGCAACTGGAAACACCATATATTTT

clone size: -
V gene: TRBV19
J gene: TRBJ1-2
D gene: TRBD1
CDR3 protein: CASSIPGQINGYTF
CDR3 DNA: TGTGCCAGTAGTATACCGGGACAGATTAATGGCTACACCTTC

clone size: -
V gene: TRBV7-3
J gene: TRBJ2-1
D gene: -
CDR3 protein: CASSKGAASYNEQFF
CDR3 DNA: TGTGCCAGCAGCAAAGGGGCGGCCTCCTACAATGAGCAGTTCTTC

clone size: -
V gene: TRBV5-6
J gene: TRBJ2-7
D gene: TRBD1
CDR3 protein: CASSFDRGAYEQYF
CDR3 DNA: TGTGCCAGCAGCTTTGACAGGGGCGCCTACGAGCAGTACTTC

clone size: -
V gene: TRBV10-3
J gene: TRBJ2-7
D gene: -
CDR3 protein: CAIKTRGDSYEQYF
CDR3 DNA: TGTGCCATCAAGACCCGCGGGGACTCCTACGAGCAGTACTTC

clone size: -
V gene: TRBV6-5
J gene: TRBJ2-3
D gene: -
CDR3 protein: CASRPPGGTDTQYF
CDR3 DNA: TGTGCCAGCAGACCTCCTGGAGGGACAGATACGCAGTATTTT

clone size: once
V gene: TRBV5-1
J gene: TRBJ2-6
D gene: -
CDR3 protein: CASSLRAATGTTISGANVLTF
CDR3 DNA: TGCGCCAGCAGCCTAAGAGCGGCGACAGGGACTACCATCTCTGGGGCCAACGTCCTGACTTTC

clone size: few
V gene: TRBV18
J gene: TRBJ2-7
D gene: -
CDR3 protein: CASSPQGRASLEQYF
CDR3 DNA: TGTGCCAGCTCACCACAGGGCAGGGCCTCCTTGGAGCAGTACTTC

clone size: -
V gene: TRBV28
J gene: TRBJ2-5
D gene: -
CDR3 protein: CATSQTGRSGETQYF
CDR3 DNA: TGTGCCACCTCCCAAACCGGGCGGTCTGGAGAGACCCAGTACTTC

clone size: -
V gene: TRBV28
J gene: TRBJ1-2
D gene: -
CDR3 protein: CASSPPQRNYGYTF
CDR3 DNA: TGTGCCAGCAGTCCCCCACAGAGAAACTATGGCTACACCTTC

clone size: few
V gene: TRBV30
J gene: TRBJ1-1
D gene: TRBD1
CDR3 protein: CAWTGGRGFEAFF
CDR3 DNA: TGTGCCTGGACAGGGGGACGGGGATTTGAAGCTTTCTTT

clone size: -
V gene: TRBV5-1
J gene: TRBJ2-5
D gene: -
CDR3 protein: CASSSTGRADGETQYF
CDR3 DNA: TGCGCCAGCAGCTCCACGGGTAGGGCCGACGGAGAGACCCAGTACTTC

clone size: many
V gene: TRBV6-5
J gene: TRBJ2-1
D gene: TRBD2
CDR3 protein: CASSQRGYNEQFF
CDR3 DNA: TGTGCCAGCAGCCAGCGGGGCTACAATGAGCAGTTCTTC

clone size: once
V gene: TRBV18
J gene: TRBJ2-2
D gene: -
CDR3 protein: CASSPPSRANTGELFF
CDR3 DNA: TGTGCCAGCTCACCACCATCGAGAGCGAACACCGGGGAGCTGTTTTTT

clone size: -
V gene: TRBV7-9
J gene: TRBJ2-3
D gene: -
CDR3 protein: CASSFTADTQYF
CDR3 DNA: TGTGCCAGCAGCTTCACCGCAGATACGCAGTATTTT

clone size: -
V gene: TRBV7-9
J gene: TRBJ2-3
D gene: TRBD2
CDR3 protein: CASRAVLAGRSTDTQYF
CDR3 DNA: TGTGCCAGCAGAGCTGTGCTAGCGGGCCGAAGCACAGATACGCAGTATTTT

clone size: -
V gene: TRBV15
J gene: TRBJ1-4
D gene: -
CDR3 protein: CATSRDQDEKLFF
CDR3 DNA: TGTGCCACCAGCAGAGACCAGGATGAAAAACTGTTTTTT

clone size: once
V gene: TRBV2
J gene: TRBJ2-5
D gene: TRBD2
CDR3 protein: CASSIGTSVQETQYF
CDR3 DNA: TGTGCCAGCAGCATCGGGACTAGCGTGCAAGAGACCCAGTACTTC

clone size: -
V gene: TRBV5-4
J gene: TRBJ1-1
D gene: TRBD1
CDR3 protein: CASSLFIGGQWNTEAFF
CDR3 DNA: TGTGCCAGCAGCTTGTTCATCGGGGGACAGTGGAACACTGAAGCTTTCTTT

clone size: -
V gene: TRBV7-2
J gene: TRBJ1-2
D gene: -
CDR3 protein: CASSLNRKDYGYTF
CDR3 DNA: TGTGCCAGCAGCTTAAACAGAAAGGACTATGGCTACACCTTC

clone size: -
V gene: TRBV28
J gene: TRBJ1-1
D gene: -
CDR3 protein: CASRQPAEGNTEAFF
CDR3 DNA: TGTGCCAGCCGACAACCGGCGGAGGGCAACACTGAAGCTTTCTTT

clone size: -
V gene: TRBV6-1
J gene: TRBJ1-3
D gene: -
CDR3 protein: CASSDRGHSGNTIYF
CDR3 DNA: TGTGCCAGCAGTGACCGGGGTCACTCTGGAAACACCATATATTTT

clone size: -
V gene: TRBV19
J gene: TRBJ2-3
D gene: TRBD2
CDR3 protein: CASNLAGGDTQYF
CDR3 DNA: TGTGCCAGTAATCTAGCGGGGGGAGATACGCAGTATTTT

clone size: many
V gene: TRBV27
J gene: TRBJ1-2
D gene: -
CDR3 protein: CASSLSGILHGYTF
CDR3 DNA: TGTGCCAGCAGTTTATCAGGGATTTTGCATGGCTACACCTTC

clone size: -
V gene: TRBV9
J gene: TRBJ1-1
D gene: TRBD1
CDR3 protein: CASSVQDRGPSATEAFF
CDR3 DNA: TGTGCCAGCAGCGTCCAAGACAGGGGGCCTTCCGCCACTGAAGCTTTCTTT

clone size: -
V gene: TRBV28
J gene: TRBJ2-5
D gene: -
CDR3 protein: CASSRSPLQNEETQYF
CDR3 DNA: TGTGCCAGCAGCCGATCTCCGCTACAGAATGAGGAGACCCAGTACTTC

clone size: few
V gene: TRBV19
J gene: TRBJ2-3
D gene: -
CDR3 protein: CASSKARLADTQYF
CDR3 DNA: TGTGCCAGTAGCAAGGCCAGGTTGGCAGATACGCAGTATTTT

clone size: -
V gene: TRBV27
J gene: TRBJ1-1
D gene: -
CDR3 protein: CASSLLGRKNTEAFF
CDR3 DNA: TGTGCCAGCAGTTTATTGGGACGGAAGAACACTGAAGCTTTCTTT

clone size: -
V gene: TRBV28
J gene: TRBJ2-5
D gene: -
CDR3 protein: CASSLTRGRGEQETQYF
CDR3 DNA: TGTGCCAGCAGTCTCACCAGGGGCAGGGGCGAGCAAGAGACCCAGTACTTC

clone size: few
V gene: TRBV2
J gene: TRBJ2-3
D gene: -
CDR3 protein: CASAPPSTDTQYF
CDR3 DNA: TGTGCCAGCGCCCCACCTAGCACAGATACGCAGTATTTT

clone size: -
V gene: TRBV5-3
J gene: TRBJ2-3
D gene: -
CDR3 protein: CASSSIPSREDTQYF
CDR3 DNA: TGTGCCAGCAGCTCCATTCCTTCGAGGGAAGATACGCAGTATTTT

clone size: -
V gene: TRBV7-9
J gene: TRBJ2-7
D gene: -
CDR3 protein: CASSSPVTRGEQYF
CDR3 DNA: TGTGCCAGCAGCTCGCCGGTGACCAGGGGCGAGCAGTACTTC

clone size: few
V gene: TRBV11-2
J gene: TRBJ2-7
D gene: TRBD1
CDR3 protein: CASSLVPTGGGYEQYF
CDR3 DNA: TGTGCCAGCAGCTTAGTTCCGACAGGGGGAGGCTACGAGCAGTACTTC

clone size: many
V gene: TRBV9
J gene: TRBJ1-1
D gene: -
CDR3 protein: CASSQAQKNTEAFF
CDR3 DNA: TGTGCCAGCAGCCAGGCACAGAAAAACACTGAAGCTTTCTTT

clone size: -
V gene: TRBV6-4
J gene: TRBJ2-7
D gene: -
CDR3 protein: CASSYGTGISYEQYF
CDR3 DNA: TGTGCCAGCAGTTACGGTACAGGGATCTCCTACGAGCAGTACTTC

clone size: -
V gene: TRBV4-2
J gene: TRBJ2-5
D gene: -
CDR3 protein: CASWQETQYF
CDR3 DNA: TGTGCCAGCTGGCAAGAGACCCAGTACTTC